The 12 T cell receptor beta chains reported below all come from one sample, sequenced in a study of blood T cell repertoires in COVID-19. The data were produced by immunoSEQ multiplex PCR, yet TCRdb's version contains in-frame clones alone and is incomplete. The data show 140,000 or so clones, with approximately 83% seen just once and 3% to 3.5% held by the top ten. What was sequenced was peripheral blood. These receptor sequences come from a woman of 80 years or more with acute or convalescent COVID-19.

The chain is built from TRBV5-1 and TRBJ1-1, with unresolved D. Trimming left V 6 bases short and J 6 bases short, with 18 bases between. CDR1 and CDR2 from the germline V gene are SGHRS and YFSETQ. The CDR3 contains 14 residues. CDR3 residues: CASTLGGSGPEAFF. CDR3 nucleotides: TGCGCCAGCACCTTAGGAGGGTCCGGGCCTGAAGCTTTCTTT.

The chain links TRBV6-2 or TRBV6-3 to TRBJ2-2, with D possibly being TRBD2 (5 bases). V gave up 2 bases and J gave up 5 bases, with 12 bases separating them. The length of the CDR3 is 15 residues. Germline CDR1 and CDR2: MNHEY and SVGEGT. The CDR3 loop reads CASSYTGWETGELFF. For the CDR3, the DNA is TGTGCCAGCAGTTACACGGGGTGGGAGACCGGGGAGCTGTTTTTT.

This clone was observed a few times. The chain has TRBV6-1 and TRBJ1-5; 8 bases are shared with TRBD1. The CDR3 spans 16 residues. Germline lookup yields CDR1 MNHNS and CDR2 SASEGT. J lost 1 base, V lost 4 bases, and 6 bases had no gene match. Written as DNA, the CDR3 is TGTGCCAGCAGTGCGTTAGACAGGGGCAGCAATCAGCCCCAGCATTTT. Protein: CASSALDRGSNQPQHF.

The chain carries TRBV5-4 and TRBJ2-2; the match to TRBD2 covers 8 bases. Per the germline V gene, CDR1 is SGHNT and CDR2 is YYREEE (reference sequence). V trimming: 1 base; J trimming: 3 bases; junction bases outside the gene matches: 8. The CDR3 runs to 17 residues. The CDR3: CASSLRGGGAYTGELFF. CDR3 nucleotide sequence: TGTGCCAGCAGCTTGCGGGGGGGCGGGGCCTACACCGGGGAGCTGTTTTTT.

The chain carries TRBV27 and TRBJ1-2; D might be TRBD1 (6 bases). Per the germline V gene, CDR1 is MNHEY and CDR2 is SMNVEV (reference sequence). Trimming took off 2 bases at V and 6 bases at J, with 16 bases between the two ends. This CDR3 has 15 amino acids. In DNA, the CDR3 is TGTGCCAGCAGTTTACGGAAAGGGGGGGCGGATGGCTACACCTTC. Encoded protein: CASSLRKGGADGYTF.

The chain employs TRBV30 and TRBJ1-5; no reliable D call. In germline, CDR1 is GTSNPN, CDR2 SVGIG (reference sequence). The CDR3 runs 14 residues. V lost 1 base and J 4 bases, leaving 11 bases between the germline ends. The CDR3 sequence is CAWSGNRGNQPQHF. As DNA, the CDR3 is TGTGCCTGGAGTGGAAACCGAGGGAATCAGCCCCAGCATTTT.

As DNA, the CDR3 is TGTGCCAGCAGTATCGACAGGGCCAGGAACACTGAAGCTTTCTTT. Translation gives CASSIDRARNTEAFF. The rearrangement joins TRBV6-6 to TRBJ1-1, with 7 bases aligning to TRBD1. The CDR3 is 15 residues long. Germline values: CDR1 MNHNY, CDR2 SVGAGI (reference sequence). The V gene end was trimmed by 5 bases and the J gene end by 1 base; junction bases not matched to a gene: 7.

V usage is TRBV6-2 or TRBV6-3 and J usage is TRBJ2-1, with 7 bases fitting TRBD2. With V trimmed by 3 bases and J by 8 bases, 7 bases remained unmatched. The CDR3 totals 14 residues. Germline V gene data show CDR1 as MNHEY and CDR2 as SVGEGT. The CDR3, as DNA: TGTGCCAGCAGTTATGCAGGGAGGGTTGATGAGCAGTTCTTC. Protein: CASSYAGRVDEQFF.

Worth noting for this clone: Other nucleotide sequences in the sample specify the same CDR3. The rearrangement links TRBV6-5 to TRBJ1-1; D is unclear. CDR3 length equals 10 residues. Trimming shortened V by 6 bases and J by 5 bases, and 4 bases separated the two germline ends. CDR1 is MNHEY, CDR2 SVGAGI, per germline. CDR3 region: CASSRTEAFF. Here the CDR3 DNA reads TGTGCCAGCAGCAGGACTGAAGCTTTCTTT.

The CDR3 DNA sequence: TGCGCCAGTGCTAGCGGGGACATCACAGATACGCAGTATTTT. Translation: CASASGDITDTQYF. The rearrangement joins TRBV5-1 to TRBJ2-3, with 9 positions matching TRBD2. J gave up 2 bases and V 8 bases, and 6 bases lay outside the gene matches. From germline, CDR1 is SGHRS and CDR2 YFSETQ. This CDR3 has 14 amino acids.

The chain carries TRBV2 and TRBJ2-3, with 10 bases that match TRBD2. Germline V lookup: CDR1 SNHLY, CDR2 FYNNEI. V lost 2 bases, J lost 2 bases, and 10 bases stayed unmatched. This CDR3 is 18 amino acids long. CDR3 sequence reads: CASSELRASGGITDTQYF. In DNA form, the CDR3 reads TGTGCCAGCAGTGAACTTCGGGCTAGCGGGGGAATCACAGATACGCAGTATTTT.

This chain connects TRBV5-1 to TRBJ2-1; D is possibly TRBD2 (6 bases). The germline V and J ends were trimmed by 1 base and 5 bases, with 22 bases remaining between them. Germline V gene data show CDR1 as SGHRS and CDR2 as YFSETQ. The CDR3 has 18 amino acids. The CDR3 DNA sequence: TGCGCCAGCAGCTTGAGTGGGGGGTTAGGGCATAGGAACAATGAGCAGTTCTTC. Its translation is CASSLSGGLGHRNNEQFF.